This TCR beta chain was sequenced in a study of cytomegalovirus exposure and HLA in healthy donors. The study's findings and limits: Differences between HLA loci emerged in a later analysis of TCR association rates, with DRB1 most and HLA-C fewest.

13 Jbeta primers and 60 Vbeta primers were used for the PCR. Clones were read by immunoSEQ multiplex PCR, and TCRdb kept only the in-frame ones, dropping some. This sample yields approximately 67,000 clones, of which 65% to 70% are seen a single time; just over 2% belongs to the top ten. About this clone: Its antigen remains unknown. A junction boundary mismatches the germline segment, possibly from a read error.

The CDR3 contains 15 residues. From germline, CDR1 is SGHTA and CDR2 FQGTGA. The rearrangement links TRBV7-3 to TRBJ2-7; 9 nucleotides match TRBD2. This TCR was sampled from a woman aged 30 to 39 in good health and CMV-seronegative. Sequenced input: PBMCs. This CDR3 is CASSQAAGGSYEQYF. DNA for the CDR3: TGCGCCAGCAGCCAAGCAGCGGGGGGCTCCTACGAGCAGTACTTC. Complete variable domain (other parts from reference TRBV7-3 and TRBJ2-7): GAGVSQTPSNKVTEKGKYVELRCDPISGHTALYWYRQSLGQGPEFLIYFQGTGAADDSGLPNDRFFAVRPEGSVSTLKIQRTERGDSAVYLCASSQAAGGSYEQYFGPGTRLTVT.